The 24 T cell receptor beta chains below all came from one sample that was sequenced in a study of cytomegalovirus exposure and HLA in healthy donors. Generated by immunoSEQ multiplex PCR, the TCRdb table keeps only in-frame clones and is missing some. Of roughly 300,000 clones in the sample, roughly 87% were seen once. Sequences were obtained from PBMCs. The receptors were gathered from a woman aged 25 to 39 in good health and CMV-seropositive.

The gene calls are TRBV15 and TRBJ1-5; D is uncertain. This CDR3 is built from 15 residues. V shed 8 bases and J shed 0 bases, with 14 bases lying between them. Per the germline V gene, CDR1 is LNHNV and CDR2 is YYDKDF (reference sequence). CDR3 nucleotides: TGTGCCACCGCCCCCCGCCGGGATAGCAATCAGCCCCAGCATTTT. This translates into CATAPRRDSNQPQHF.

This chain links TRBV5-1 with TRBJ2-7; D uncertain. CDR3 size: 15 residues. V was clipped by 4 bases and J by 0 bases, with 14 bases between them. Looked up from germline, CDR1 is SGHRS and CDR2 is YFSETQ. CDR3 nucleotide sequence: TGCGCCAGCAGCCCGTCTTTGGCAGCCTCCTACGAGCAGTACTTC. Translation: CASSPSLAASYEQYF.

This clone came up once. The rearrangement uses TRBV6-5 and TRBJ2-1; 12 bases are shared with TRBD2. The length of the CDR3 is 16 residues. Germline CDR1 is MNHEY and CDR2 is SVGAGI. The J segment lost 7 bases and the V segment lost 0 bases, leaving 4 bases of the junction unmatched. DNA for the CDR3: TGTGCCAGCAGTTACTCCGGACTAGCGGGGTGGAATGAGCAGTTCTTC. Protein sequence: CASSYSGLAGWNEQFF.

A note on this clone: The same CDR3 can be traced to other DNA sequences in this sample. The rearrangement joins TRBV6-5 to TRBJ2-7, with D possibly TRBD2 on 6 matching bases. Trimming stripped 2 bases from V and 1 base from J, with 6 bases between. The CDR3 contains 13 residues. Germline lookup yields CDR1 MNHEY and CDR2 SVGAGI. In DNA, the CDR3 is TGTGCCAGCAGTTACGGGGGGTCCTACGAGCAGTACTTC. Translating it yields CASSYGGSYEQYF.

This chain joins TRBV5-6 and TRBJ2-1; D unresolved. With 0 bases removed from V and 0 bases from J, the gap between germline ends came to 4 bases. The CDR3 covers 14 residues. Germline V gene data show CDR1 as SGHDT and CDR2 as YYEEEE. The CDR3 protein is CASSLDSSYNEQFF. CDR3 DNA sequence: TGTGCCAGCAGCTTGGATAGCTCCTACAATGAGCAGTTCTTC.

The rearrangement links TRBV2 to TRBJ2-3; TRBD2 agrees at 9 bases. J was trimmed by 2 bases and V by 4 bases; bases with no gene match: 7. The germline CDR1 and CDR2 sequences are SNHLY and FYNNEI. The CDR3 is 16 amino acids. The CDR3 loop reads CASSVETSGNTDTQYF. CDR3 bases: TGTGCCAGCAGTGTAGAGACTAGCGGAAACACAGATACGCAGTATTTT. Variable domain in full (rest from reference TRBV2 and TRBJ2-3): EPEVTQTPSHQVTQMGQEVILRCVPISNHLYFYWYRQILGQKVEFLVSFYNNEISEKSEIFDDQFSVERPDGSNFTLKIRSTKLEDSAMYFCASSVETSGNTDTQYFGPGTRLTVL.

The V gene is TRBV2, the J gene TRBJ2-1; a weak D match, TRBD1 (6 bases). Germline CDR1 is SNHLY and CDR2 is FYNNEI. This CDR3 is 13 amino acids long. V lost 5 bases, J lost 4 bases, and 9 bases lay in between. This chain's CDR3 is CASSSGAYNEQFF. The CDR3 DNA follows: TGTGCCAGCAGTTCAGGGGCATACAATGAGCAGTTCTTC.

This chain uses TRBV4-2 with TRBJ2-7, with 12 bases matching TRBD2. The CDR3 consists of 17 residues. CDR1 is LGHNA, CDR2 YNFKEQ, per germline. With 7 bases clipped from V and 4 bases from J, the junction kept 14 bases outside the gene matches. CDR3 sequence reads: CASTTGGLAGGPYEQYF. CDR3 nucleotides: TGTGCCAGCACTACGGGGGGTCTAGCGGGAGGGCCATACGAGCAGTACTTC.

This clone was recorded a few times. The chain employs TRBV6-6 and TRBJ1-2; D gene unclear. Germline V gene data show CDR1 as MNHNY and CDR2 as SVGAGI (reference sequence). This CDR3 has 11 amino acids. With 2 bases removed from V and 12 bases from J, the gap between germline ends came to 10 bases. CDR3 amino acids: CASSYLLLNTF. The CDR3 nucleotides read TGTGCCAGCAGTTACCTGTTATTGAACACCTTC.

The V and J genes are TRBV15 and TRBJ1-2; TRBD1 matches at 7 bases. The CDR3 loop spans 15 amino acids. The J segment lost 4 bases and the V segment lost 1 base, leaving 6 bases of the junction unmatched. In germline, CDR1 is LNHNV, CDR2 YYDKDF (reference sequence). CDR3: CATSRVGTASYGYTF. CDR3 DNA: TGTGCCACCAGCAGAGTGGGGACAGCTTCCTATGGCTACACCTTC.

The chain employs TRBV29-1 and TRBJ1-2; 9 bases agree with TRBD1. The CDR3 has 16 residues. Germline V gene lookup returns CDR1 SQVTM and CDR2 ANQGSEA. The V gene end was trimmed by 6 bases and the J gene end by 0 bases; junction bases not matched to a gene: 11. CDR3 residues: CSVEIPRTGANYGYTF. Written as DNA, the CDR3 is TGCAGCGTGGAAATCCCGCGGACAGGGGCTAACTATGGCTACACCTTC.

The chain combines TRBV2 with TRBJ2-7, with TRBD1 matching over 8 bases. The CDR3 extends over 17 amino acids. V lost 0 bases and J lost 2; bases outside the gene matches: 9. Germline CDR1 reads SNHLY; CDR2 reads FYNNEI. CDR3 sequence reads: CASSEALDRVSAYEQYF. DNA for the CDR3: TGTGCCAGCAGTGAAGCCCTGGACAGGGTTTCTGCCTACGAGCAGTACTTC.

The chain links TRBV5-1 to TRBJ2-7, with TRBD1 matching 8 bases. The CDR3 runs 15 residues. Trimming removed 0 bases from V and 2 bases from J; junction bases left unmatched: 4. The germline CDR1 and CDR2 sequences are SGHRS and YFSETQ. CDR3 in DNA: TGCGCCAGCAGCTTGGTCTCGACAGGGGCCTACGAGCAGTACTTC. It translates to CASSLVSTGAYEQYF.

In its sample, this clone was seen a few times. The chain has TRBV5-4 and TRBJ1-1; 8 positions match TRBD1. Trimming at V came to 4 bases and at J to 0 bases, leaving 2 bases not matched to a gene. The CDR3 consists of 14 residues. The germline gives CDR1 SGHNT, CDR2 YYREEE (reference sequence). This chain's CDR3 is CASSPGQVNTEAFF. The CDR3 bases are TGTGCCAGCAGCCCGGGACAGGTGAACACTGAAGCTTTCTTT.

With regard to this clone: A read error is possible here, since a much larger clone lies one base away. The chain is built from TRBV5-6 and TRBJ2-7; D not certain. CDR1 and CDR2 from the germline V gene are SGHDT and YYEEEE. The CDR3 is 11 amino acids. Trimming pared 2 bases from V and 3 bases from J, leaving 3 bases between. Here the CDR3 reads CASSFGYEQYF. The CDR3 DNA follows: TGTGCCAGCAGCTTTGGCTACGAGCAGTACTTC.

The J gene is TRBJ1-2, the V gene TRBV5-5; D unclear. The V end lost 1 base, the J end lost 7 bases, and 14 bases lay between the germline ends. The CDR3 sequence is 14 residues long. Germline V gene sequence: CDR1 SGHKS, CDR2 YYEKEE (reference sequence). The CDR3 protein is CASSLQVLQGGYTF. The DNA of the CDR3 is TGTGCCAGCAGCTTGCAGGTTCTTCAAGGTGGCTACACCTTC.

The rearrangement uses TRBV9 and TRBJ2-3, with TRBD2 identical over 8 bases. The CDR3 is 15 amino acids. Trimming cost V 4 bases and J 2 bases; bases outside gene matches: 6. The germline V gene encodes CDR1 SGDLS and CDR2 YYNGEE. This CDR3 is CASSPQAGVTDTQYF. The CDR3 nucleotides read TGTGCCAGCAGCCCCCAAGCGGGGGTCACAGATACGCAGTATTTT.

This clone was seen a few times. The chain links TRBV6-4 to TRBJ2-1, with 8 positions matching TRBD2. The V segment lost 3 bases and the J segment 3 bases; nucleotides outside the gene matches: 4. Germline V gives CDR1 MRHNA, CDR2 SNTAGT. This CDR3 has 15 amino acids. This chain's CDR3 is CASSDRRGDYNEQFF. Written as DNA, the CDR3 is TGTGCCAGCAGTGATAGGCGGGGGGACTACAATGAGCAGTTCTTC.

This sequence joins TRBV28 and TRBJ2-7; 10 bases align to TRBD2. Trimming took 6 bases from V and 0 from J; bases not matched to a gene: 2. This CDR3 spans 14 amino acids. The V gene's germline CDR1 is MDHEN and CDR2 SYDVKM. DNA for the CDR3: TGTGCCAGCAGGGCTAGCGGGAGCTCCTACGAGCAGTACTTC. This codes for CASRASGSSYEQYF.

The CDR3 sequence: CASSSWDSVSYEQYF. The CDR3 nucleotides read TGTGCCAGCTCCTCTTGGGACAGCGTATCCTACGAGCAGTACTTC. V gene TRBV7-6 combines with J gene TRBJ2-7, with 7 bases that match TRBD1. The CDR3 consists of 15 residues. Germline V gene sequence: CDR1 SGHVS, CDR2 FNYEAQ. V trimming: 8 bases; J trimming: 1 base; junction bases outside the gene matches: 11. The full variable domain, in which reference TRBV7-6 and TRBJ2-7 provide the parts outside the CDR3, is GAGVSQSPRYKVTKRGQDVALRCDPISGHVSLYWYRQALGQGPEFLTYFNYEAQQDKSGLPNDRFSAERPEGSISTLTIQRTEQRDSAMYRCASSSWDSVSYEQYFGPGTRLTVT.

V is TRBV4-3 and J is TRBJ1-3; 8 bases align to TRBD1. The CDR3 sequence is 16 residues long. Germline trimming cut 3 bases from V and 3 bases from J; bases unmatched to any gene: 7. Germline CDR1 and CDR2: LGHNA and YSLEER. This chain's CDR3 is CASSHSRTGLGNTIYF. CDR3 coding DNA: TGCGCCAGCAGCCACTCCAGGACAGGGCTTGGAAACACCATATATTTT.

The gene calls are TRBV28 and TRBJ2-1; 9 positions match TRBD2. V shed 4 bases, J shed 9 bases, and the junction held 13 bases outside the gene matches. CDR3 size: 16 residues. Germline V gene lookup returns CDR1 MDHEN and CDR2 SYDVKM. The CDR3 nucleotides are TGTGCCAGCAGTTGGACAAAGGGACTAGCATATCGTGAGCAGTTCTTC. It specifies CASSWTKGLAYREQFF. The whole variable domain, remainder taken from reference TRBV28 and TRBJ2-1, is DVKVTQSSRYLVKRTGEKVFLECVQDMDHENMFWYRQDPGLGLRLIYFSYDVKMKEKGDIPEGYSVSREKKERFSLILESASTNQTSMYLCASSWTKGLAYREQFFGPGTRLTVL.

J is TRBJ2-3 and V is TRBV6-5; D uncertain. V was cut by 6 bases and J by 6 bases, with 13 bases left in between. Germline values: CDR1 MNHEY, CDR2 SVGAGI. The CDR3 extends over 13 amino acids. Written as DNA, the CDR3 is TGTGCCAGCAGGAGACTTGGTAGCGATACGCAGTATTTT. It encodes CASRRLGSDTQYF.

This sequence joins TRBV4-3 and TRBJ2-2; D unclear. V gave up 4 bases and J gave up 1 base, with 10 bases separating them. Looked up from germline, CDR1 is LGHNA and CDR2 is YSLEER. The CDR3 is made up of 15 amino acids. Here the CDR3 DNA reads TGCGCCAGCAGCCGGCAGAGGTTGAACACCGGGGAGCTGTTTTTT. Protein product: CASSRQRLNTGELFF.